Shown below are 18 T cell receptor beta chains from a single sample sequenced in a study of blood T cells in healthy people across ages. Combining a sample-barcoded 5' primer with a J-beta primer mix, a second PCR ran for about 7 to 12 cycles. MiXCR was run by TCRdb on the 5' RACE reads, yielding one entry per CDR3 protein. The table includes roughly 730,000 distinct CDR3 sequences, roughly three fifths detected once. Sequencing used blood. The receptors come from a man aged 40-50 years in good health.

This clonotype was observed a handful of times. CDR3 residues: CSVKTPGTGGIDTQYF. The CDR3 DNA is TGCAGTGTCAAGACCCCCGGGACAGGGGGTATAGATACGCAGTATTTT. The rearrangement links TRBV20-1 to TRBJ2-3, with 11 bases lining up with TRBD1. V shed 7 bases, J shed 5 bases, and the junction held 14 bases outside the gene matches. The germline V gene encodes CDR1 DFQATT and CDR2 SNEGSKA (reference sequence). This CDR3 spans 16 amino acids.

V is TRBV10-3 and J is TRBJ1-2, with 7 bases aligning to TRBD1. CDR3 length: 15 amino acids. The germline V gene has CDR1 ENHRY and CDR2 SYGVKD. V was clipped by 0 bases and J by 5 bases; unmatched bases: 6. DNA for the CDR3: TGTGCCATCAGTGAGTCCCGGGACAGTCAATATGGCTACACCTTC. Amino acids: CAISESRDSQYGYTF.

This clonotype was seen only a few times. This chain uses TRBV20-1 with TRBJ1-2; TRBD1 is a possible D gene (6 bases). This CDR3 has 14 amino acids. The V end lost 5 bases, the J end lost 8 bases, and 21 bases lay between the germline ends. Germline V gene lookup returns CDR1 DFQATT and CDR2 SNEGSKA (reference sequence). The CDR3 nucleotides are TGCAGTGCTCCCAAGGGGGGCGCGTTTCAGGGCTACACCTTC. Translated, it gives CSAPKGGAFQGYTF.

This clonotype was seen ten or more times. J is TRBJ2-1 and V is TRBV27, with a weak D call TRBD1 (5 bases). Germline loops: CDR1 MNHEY, CDR2 SMNVEV (reference sequence). CDR3 size: 13 residues. Trimming stripped 2 bases from V and 7 bases from J, with 9 bases between. CDR3 in amino acids: CASSLRQINEQFF. The CDR3 DNA is TGTGCCAGCAGTTTAAGACAGATAAATGAGCAGTTCTTC.

This chain joins TRBV5-1 and TRBJ2-1, with 8 bases identical to TRBD2. CDR1 SGHRS and CDR2 YFSETQ come from the germline V gene. The CDR3 consists of 15 residues. V lost 1 base and J lost 5; bases outside the gene matches: 5. For the CDR3, the DNA is TGCGCCAGCAGCTTGCTTAGCGGGGTAGACAATGAGCAGTTCTTC. Encoded protein: CASSLLSGVDNEQFF.

The chain couples TRBV28 to TRBJ2-7, with 11 nucleotides matching TRBD2. This CDR3 is 13 amino acids long. Germline CDR1 is MDHEN and CDR2 is SYDVKM. The junction had 5 bases not matched to a gene; V was cut back by 9 bases and J by 4 bases. In DNA, the CDR3 is TGTGCCAGTCGTGGGACTAGCGGTTACGAGCAGTACTTC. Protein sequence: CASRGTSGYEQYF.

As concerns this clonotype: A much larger clone differs by one base, so this may be a read error. CDR3 coding DNA: TGTGCCAGCAGCAAAAGCTCCTACGAGCAGTACTTC. Translation: CASSKSSYEQYF. V and J are TRBV7-2 and TRBJ2-7; D unclear. The CDR3 runs to 12 residues. Germline loops: CDR1 SGHTA, CDR2 FQGNSA. The ends were cut back, 5 bases at V and 0 bases at J, with 5 bases in the middle.

The chain has TRBV6-5 and TRBJ2-1; 11 nucleotides line up with TRBD2. The CDR3 sequence is 16 residues long. The V gene's germline CDR1 is MNHEY and CDR2 SVGAGI. Trimming at V came to 4 bases and at J to 3 bases, leaving 5 bases not matched to a gene. DNA for the CDR3: TGTGCCAGCAGTTGGCCGGGACTAGCGGTCTACAATGAGCAGTTCTTC. Amino acid sequence: CASSWPGLAVYNEQFF.

CDR3 loop: CASSLDGTATDTQYF. DNA for the CDR3: TGCGCCAGCAGCTTGGACGGGACAGCCACAGATACGCAGTATTTT. The V gene is TRBV5-1, the J gene TRBJ2-3; 7 bases agree with TRBD1. Germline CDR1 and CDR2: SGHRS and YFSETQ. V was pared by 0 bases and J by 2 bases, with 3 bases of the junction left unmatched. CDR3 size: 15 residues.

This sequence joins TRBV7-9 and TRBJ2-3; possible D gene TRBD1, 6 bases. The length of the CDR3 is 16 residues. The V end lost 5 bases, the J end lost 5 bases, and 20 bases lay between the germline ends. Germline V gives CDR1 SEHNR, CDR2 FQNEAQ (reference sequence). Here the CDR3 reads CASSQFRNRDKDTQYF. Here the CDR3 DNA reads TGTGCCAGCAGCCAATTCCGAAACAGGGATAAAGATACGCAGTATTTT.

There are a few counts of this clonotype. This chain uses TRBV7-2 with TRBJ2-7, with TRBD2 matching 7 bases. V was clipped by 5 bases and J by 4 bases; unmatched bases: 11. The CDR3 runs to 15 residues. Germline V gene lookup returns CDR1 SGHTA and CDR2 FQGNSA. CDR3 nucleotide sequence: TGTGCCAGCAGCGTATGGAGCGGGACTTTATACGAGCAGTACTTC. This sequence encodes CASSVWSGTLYEQYF.

The V gene is TRBV9, the J gene TRBJ2-7; 9 bases map to TRBD2. J gave up 2 bases and V 2 bases, and 5 bases lay outside the gene matches. Germline CDR1 is SGDLS and CDR2 is YYNGEE. The CDR3 totals 15 residues. The CDR3 loop reads CASSVLAGPTYEQYF. DNA for the CDR3: TGTGCCAGCAGCGTCCTAGCGGGGCCCACCTACGAGCAGTACTTC. The full variable domain, with the rest looked up from reference TRBV9 and TRBJ2-7, is DSGVTQTPKHLITATGQRVTLRCSPRSGDLSVYWYQQSLDQGLQFLIQYYNGEERAKGNILERFSAQQFPDLHSELNLSSLELGDSALYFCASSVLAGPTYEQYFGPGTRLTVT.

This rearrangement joins TRBV12-3 or TRBV12-4 to TRBJ2-3; TRBD1 matches at 8 bases. The V segment lost 0 bases and the J segment 5 bases; nucleotides outside the gene matches: 7. CDR3 length: 16 amino acids. This CDR3 reads CASSLADRGLKDTQYF. DNA for the CDR3: TGTGCCAGCAGTTTAGCAGACAGGGGATTAAAAGATACGCAGTATTTT.

This rearrangement joins TRBV7-9 to TRBJ2-3; 9 nucleotides align to TRBD2. Germline V CDR1 and CDR2: SEHNR, FQNEAQ (reference sequence). Unmatched junction bases numbered 9, after V lost 5 bases and J lost 0 bases. The CDR3 is made up of 17 amino acids. CDR3 protein: CASSPQIAGASTDTQYF. As DNA, the CDR3 is TGTGCCAGCAGCCCCCAAATAGCGGGAGCTAGCACAGATACGCAGTATTTT.

This clonotype was recorded a few times. The rearrangement links TRBV27 to TRBJ2-3; no reliable D call. Germline lookup yields CDR1 MNHEY and CDR2 SMNVEV (reference sequence). The CDR3 contains 14 residues. V dropped 0 bases and J dropped 4 bases, with 8 bases sitting between them. The CDR3 DNA reads as TGTGCCAGCAGTTTATCCCCTAGTCCAGATACGCAGTATTTT. This sequence encodes CASSLSPSPDTQYF.

V is TRBV29-1 and J is TRBJ1-1; D remains ambiguous. The CDR3 runs 12 residues. Per germline, CDR1 SQVTM and CDR2 ANQGSEA. V lost 2 bases, J lost 0 bases, and 4 bases lay in between. This chain's CDR3 is CSVEYLNTEAFF. Here the CDR3 DNA reads TGCAGCGTTGAATATCTGAACACTGAAGCTTTCTTT.

The rearrangement uses TRBV2 and TRBJ2-7; 9 bases match TRBD1. The DNA end is a closer match to TRBJ2-5, so the J assignment may be wrong. This CDR3 contains 14 residues. The germline CDR1 and CDR2 sequences are SNHLY and FYNNEI. CDR3 coding DNA: TGTGCCAGCAGACGACAGGGGGGGGAGAAGACCCAGTACTTC. Its translation: CASRRQGGEKTQYF.

This rearrangement joins TRBV20-1 to TRBJ2-1; 10 bases match TRBD2. CDR3 size: 15 residues. CDR1 DFQATT and CDR2 SNEGSKA come from the germline V gene (reference sequence). After removal of 4 bases from V and 2 bases from J, the junction contained 5 bases not matched to a gene. Written as DNA, the CDR3 is TGCAGTGCTACCGGGGGGACTAGCGCCTACAATGAGCAGTTCTTC. Translating gives CSATGGTSAYNEQFF.